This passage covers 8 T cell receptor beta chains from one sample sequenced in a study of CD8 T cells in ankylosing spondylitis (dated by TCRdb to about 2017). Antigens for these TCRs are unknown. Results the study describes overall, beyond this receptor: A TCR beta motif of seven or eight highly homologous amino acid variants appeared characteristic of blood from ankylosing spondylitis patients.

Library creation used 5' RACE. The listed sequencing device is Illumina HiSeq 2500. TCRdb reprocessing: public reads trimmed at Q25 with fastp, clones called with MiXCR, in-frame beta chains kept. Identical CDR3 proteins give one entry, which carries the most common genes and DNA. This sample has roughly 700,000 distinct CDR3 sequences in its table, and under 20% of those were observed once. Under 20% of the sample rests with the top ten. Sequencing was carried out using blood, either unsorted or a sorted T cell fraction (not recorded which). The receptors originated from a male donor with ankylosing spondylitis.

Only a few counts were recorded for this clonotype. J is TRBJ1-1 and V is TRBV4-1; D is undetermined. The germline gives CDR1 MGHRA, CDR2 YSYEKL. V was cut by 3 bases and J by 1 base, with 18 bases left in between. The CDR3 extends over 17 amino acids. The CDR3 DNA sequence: TGCGCCAGCAGCCACGCTTCTCTAGGACTGCCGAACACTGAAGCTTTCTTT. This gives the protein CASSHASLGLPNTEAFF.

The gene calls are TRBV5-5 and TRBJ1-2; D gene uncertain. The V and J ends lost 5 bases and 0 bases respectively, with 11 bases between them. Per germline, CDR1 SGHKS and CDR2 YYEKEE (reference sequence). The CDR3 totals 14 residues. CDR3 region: CASSSGPSNYGYTF. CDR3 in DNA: TGTGCCAGCAGTTCCGGACCTTCTAACTATGGCTACACCTTC.

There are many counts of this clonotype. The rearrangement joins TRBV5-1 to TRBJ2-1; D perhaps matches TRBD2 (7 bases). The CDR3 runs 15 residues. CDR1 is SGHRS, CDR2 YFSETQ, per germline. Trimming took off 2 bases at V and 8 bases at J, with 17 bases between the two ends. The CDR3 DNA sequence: TGCGCCAGCAGCTTTAGGGGGGGAACAGGCGATGAGCAGTTCTTC. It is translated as CASSFRGGTGDEQFF.

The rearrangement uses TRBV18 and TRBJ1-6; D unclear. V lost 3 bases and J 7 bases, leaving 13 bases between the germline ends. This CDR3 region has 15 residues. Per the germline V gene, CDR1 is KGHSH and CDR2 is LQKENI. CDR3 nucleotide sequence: TGTGCCAGCTCACCCCGTCAGAACGAGAATTCACCCCTCCACTTT. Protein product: CASSPRQNENSPLHF. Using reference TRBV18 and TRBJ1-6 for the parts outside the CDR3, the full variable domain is NAGVMQNPRHLVRRRGQEARLRCSPMKGHSHVYWYRQLPEEGLKFMVYLQKENIIDESGMPKERFSAEFPKEGPSILRIQQVVRGDSAAYFCASSPRQNENSPLHFGNGTRLTVT.

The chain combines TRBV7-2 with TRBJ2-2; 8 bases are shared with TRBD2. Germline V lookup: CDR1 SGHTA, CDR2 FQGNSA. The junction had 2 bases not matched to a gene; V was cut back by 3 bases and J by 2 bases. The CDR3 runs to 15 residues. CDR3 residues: CASSFVAGNTGELFF. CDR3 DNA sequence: TGTGCCAGCAGCTTTGTAGCGGGAAACACCGGGGAGCTGTTTTTT.

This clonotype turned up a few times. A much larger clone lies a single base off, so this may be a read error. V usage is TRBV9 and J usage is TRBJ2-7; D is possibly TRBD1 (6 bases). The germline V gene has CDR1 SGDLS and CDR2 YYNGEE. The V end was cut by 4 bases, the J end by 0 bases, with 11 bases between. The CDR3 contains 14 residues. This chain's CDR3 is CASSRTDSSYEQYF. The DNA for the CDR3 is TGTGCCAGCAGCAGGACGGACAGCTCCTACGAGCAGTACTTC.

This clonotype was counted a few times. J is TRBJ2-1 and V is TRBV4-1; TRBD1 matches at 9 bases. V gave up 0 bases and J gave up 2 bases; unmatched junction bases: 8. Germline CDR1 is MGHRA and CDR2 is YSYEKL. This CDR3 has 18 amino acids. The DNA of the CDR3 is TGCGCCAGCAGCCAAGAAACAACGGACAGGGGAACCTACAATGAGCAGTTCTTC. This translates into CASSQETTDRGTYNEQFF.

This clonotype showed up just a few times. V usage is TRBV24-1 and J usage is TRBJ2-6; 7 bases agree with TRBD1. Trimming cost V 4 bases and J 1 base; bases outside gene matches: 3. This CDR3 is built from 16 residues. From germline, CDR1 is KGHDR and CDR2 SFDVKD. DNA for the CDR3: TGTGCCACCAGTGAGGGGACAGTGTCTGGGGCCAACGTCCTGACTTTC. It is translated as CATSEGTVSGANVLTF.